This T cell receptor (beta chain) emerged from a study of T cell changes during pregnancy in multiple sclerosis. The data were produced by immunoSEQ multiplex PCR, yet TCRdb's version contains in-frame clones alone and is incomplete. The table has about 98,000 clones, about 90% seen once; the top ten hold about 2.5%. The germline gives CDR1 SGHTA, CDR2 FQGNSA. The CDR3 totals 14 residues. V dropped 5 bases and J dropped 6 bases, with 14 bases sitting between them. J is TRBJ2-1 and V is TRBV7-2, with D uncertain. This specimen consisted of peripheral blood, obtained after pregnancy. The sequence was collected from a female donor in good health, enrolled as a control in a pregnancy study. CDR3 loop: CASSPRLSGNEQFF. The CDR3, as DNA: TGTGCCAGCAGCCCCCGACTGAGTGGCAATGAGCAGTTCTTC.